The 18 T cell receptor beta chains reported below all come from one sample, sequenced in a study of cytomegalovirus exposure and HLA in healthy donors (dated by TCRdb to 2016 to 2017). Library preparation employed the immunoSEQ multiplex PCR assay. The multiplex PCR relied on a mix of 60 forward primers for TCR Vbeta segments and 13 reverse primers for TCR Jbeta segments. TCRdb obtained this table from immuneACCESS and retained in-frame rearrangements with V and J assigned. These tables miss some clones; where compared with another copy, unresolved V genes account for less than half of the shortfall, and the remainder is unexplained. The sample has about 150,000 clones on record, 70% to 80% of them singletons. Jointly, the top ten make up 2.1% of the sample. The sequencing sample was made of PBMCs. These receptors all stem from a young man in good health and CMV-seronegative.

The chain links TRBV7-3 to TRBJ1-1, with TRBD1 identical over 10 bases. Germline-derived CDR1 and CDR2 are SGHTA and FQGTGA. The V segment lost 1 base and the J segment 3 bases; nucleotides outside the gene matches: 2. This CDR3 spans 15 amino acids. In DNA, the CDR3 is TGTGCCAGCAGCTTAATGGGGACAGGGGACACTGAAGCTTTCTTT. Its protein product is CASSLMGTGDTEAFF.

The chain couples TRBV6-1 to TRBJ2-5; the D is unclear. Between the trimmed V and J ends, which lost 0 bases and 5 bases, there was a span of 13 bases. CDR3 length: 15 amino acids. Germline V gene data show CDR1 as MNHNS and CDR2 as SASEGT. The CDR3 is CASSEARLPGETQYF. CDR3 DNA: TGTGCCAGCAGTGAAGCGCGCCTGCCCGGGGAGACCCAGTACTTC.

This rearrangement joins TRBV5-1 to TRBJ2-3; no definite D call. Deletions cut 0 bases from V and 3 bases from J, with 11 bases between. The CDR3 totals 15 residues. CDR1 and CDR2 (germline): SGHRS, YFSETQ. This chain's CDR3 is CASSLVPQATDTQYF. The CDR3 coding sequence is TGCGCCAGCAGCTTGGTCCCGCAGGCTACAGATACGCAGTATTTT.

The chain carries TRBV7-9 and TRBJ2-1; a possible D gene is TRBD2 (5 bases). CDR3 length: 16 amino acids. V was shortened by 5 bases and J by 0 bases, with 14 bases between the two germline ends. Germline assignment: CDR1 SEHNR and CDR2 FQNEAQ (reference sequence). CDR3 sequence (DNA): TGTGCCAGCAGCCTTCCCGGGGAGAGCTCCTACAATGAGCAGTTCTTC. It translates to CASSLPGESSYNEQFF. The variable domain in full, completed from reference TRBV7-9 and TRBJ2-1, reads DTGVSQNPRHKITKRGQNVTFRCDPISEHNRLYWYRQTLGQGPEFLTYFQNEAQLEKSRLLSDRFSAERPKGSFSTLEIQRTEQGDSAMYLCASSLPGESSYNEQFFGPGTRLTVL.

The rearrangement joins TRBV11-1 to TRBJ2-5; TRBD2 is a possible D gene (6 bases). V shed 6 bases and J shed 3 bases, with 20 bases lying between them. Germline-derived CDR1 and CDR2 are SGHAT and FQDESV (reference sequence). The CDR3 sequence is 16 residues long. CDR3 DNA sequence: TGTGCCAGCAGTTCGGGGGTGAGAGTGTGGGAAGAGACCCAGTACTTC. This sequence encodes CASSSGVRVWEETQYF.

The chain recombines TRBV5-1 with TRBJ1-1; 11 positions agree with TRBD1. There are 14 residues in the CDR3. Germline V CDR1 and CDR2: SGHRS, YFSETQ. V shed 2 bases and J 11 bases; nucleotides not matched to a gene: 8. CDR3 nucleotides: TGCGCCAGCAGCTTTAAGGACAGGGGGCGTTACGCTTTCTTT. Protein: CASSFKDRGRYAFF.

This clone turned up a few times. The rearrangement uses TRBV27 and TRBJ2-1; TRBD2 agrees at 16 bases. The germline gives CDR1 MNHEY, CDR2 SMNVEV (reference sequence). V trimming: 5 bases; J trimming: 0 bases; junction bases outside the gene matches: 4. The CDR3 is made up of 18 amino acids. The CDR3 is CASSMGLAGGSSYNEQFF. The CDR3 DNA is TGTGCCAGCAGTATGGGACTAGCGGGGGGGAGCTCCTACAATGAGCAGTTCTTC.

This chain uses TRBV29-1 with TRBJ1-1; D is perhaps TRBD1 (6 bases). CDR1 is SQVTM, CDR2 ANQGSEA, per germline. The V end was cut by 4 bases, the J end by 4 bases, with 7 bases between. The CDR3 length is 11 residues. CDR3 sequence (DNA): TGCAGCGTTGGGACAGCCACTGAAGCTTTCTTT. Residues: CSVGTATEAFF.

This chain uses TRBV6-5 with TRBJ2-3, with 9 bases fitting TRBD2. In germline, CDR1 is MNHEY, CDR2 SVGAGI. V shed 6 bases, J shed 3 bases, and the junction held 4 bases outside the gene matches. CDR3 length equals 14 residues. The CDR3 loop is CASSGTSTTDTQYF. In nucleotides, the CDR3 is TGTGCCAGCAGCGGGACTAGCACTACAGATACGCAGTATTTT.

This clone was recorded a few times. V usage is TRBV6-6 and J usage is TRBJ1-1; 7 bases are a match to TRBD1. Trimming removed 7 bases from V and 4 bases from J; junction bases left unmatched: 6. The CDR3 totals 13 residues. Germline V gene lookup returns CDR1 MNHNY and CDR2 SVGAGI (reference sequence). CDR3 DNA: TGTGCCAGCACTACGACAGGGAGCACTGAAGCTTTCTTT. Translation gives CASTTTGSTEAFF.

The chain links TRBV5-5 to TRBJ1-2; 9 nucleotides match TRBD1. The V and J ends lost 4 bases and 2 bases, in that order; junction bases with no gene match: 6. Per the germline V gene, CDR1 is SGHKS and CDR2 is YYEKEE (reference sequence). The CDR3 loop spans 15 amino acids. The CDR3 is CASSPGQGWNYGYTF. The CDR3 DNA is TGTGCCAGCAGCCCAGGACAGGGGTGGAACTATGGCTACACCTTC. The whole variable domain, remainder taken from reference TRBV5-5 and TRBJ1-2, is DAGVTQSPTHLIKTRGQQVTLRCSPISGHKSVSWYQQVLGQGPQFIFQYYEKEERGRGNFPDRFSARQFPNYSSELNVNALLLGDSALYLCASSPGQGWNYGYTFGSGTRLTVV.

V gene TRBV27 combines with J gene TRBJ2-7, with D tentatively TRBD2 (5 bases). Trimming removed 6 bases at V and 6 bases at J, with 15 bases between. CDR3 length: 13 amino acids. Looked up from germline, CDR1 is MNHEY and CDR2 is SMNVEV (reference sequence). The DNA of the CDR3 is TGTGCCAGCAGCCCCACCGAGGCGGGCGAGCAGTACTTC. The encoded protein is CASSPTEAGEQYF.

V gene TRBV4-1 combines with J gene TRBJ1-2; TRBD1 matches 7 bases. The V and J ends lost 4 bases and 8 bases, in that order; junction bases with no gene match: 7. CDR1 is MGHRA and CDR2 is YSYEKL in the germline V gene. CDR3 length: 13 residues. The CDR3 sequence is CASSRETGRGYTF. The CDR3 coding sequence is TGCGCCAGCAGCCGAGAGACAGGGCGCGGCTACACCTTC.

This sequence joins TRBV23-1 and TRBJ2-7; D gene uncertain. TRBV23-1 is reported as an ORF; its role is uncertain. The CDR3 is 15 residues long. Trimming pared 4 bases from V and 3 bases from J, leaving 16 bases between. For the CDR3, the DNA is TGCGCCAGCAGTCGAGGCAGCTTAAATTGCTACGAGCAGTACTTC. Translation gives CASSRGSLNCYEQYF.

The gene calls are TRBV2 and TRBJ2-2; 7 bases map to TRBD2. J was trimmed by 4 bases and V by 6 bases; bases with no gene match: 2. CDR3 length: 13 amino acids. Per germline, CDR1 SNHLY and CDR2 FYNNEI. CDR3 region: CASSPGGTGELFF. The CDR3 DNA reads as TGTGCCAGCAGCCCGGGGGGCACCGGGGAGCTGTTTTTT.

The genes are TRBV5-6 and TRBJ2-3; D call uncertain. V shed 4 bases and J shed 0 bases, with 15 bases lying between them. CDR1 and CDR2 from the germline V gene are SGHDT and YYEEEE. This CDR3 has 16 amino acids. The CDR3 nucleotides read TGTGCCAGCAGCACAATCAGGATAACAAGCACAGATACGCAGTATTTT. It codes for CASSTIRITSTDTQYF.

J is TRBJ1-1 and V is TRBV7-6; 7 bases are shared with TRBD1. V was clipped by 5 bases and J by 1 base; unmatched bases: 7. Germline CDR1 is SGHVS and CDR2 is FNYEAQ. This CDR3 contains 15 residues. The CDR3 region has the DNA TGTGCCAGCAGCGCCACGACAGGGCCGAACACTGAAGCTTTCTTT. It codes for CASSATTGPNTEAFF.

The chain joins TRBV6-6 to TRBJ1-5; the D is unclear. V lost 6 bases to trimming and J lost 4 bases, with 10 bases between them. This CDR3 spans 13 amino acids. Per the germline V gene, CDR1 is MNHNY and CDR2 is SVGAGI (reference sequence). Here the CDR3 reads CASRRDRNQPQHF. As DNA, the CDR3 is TGTGCCAGCAGACGGGATAGGAATCAGCCCCAGCATTTT.